The text below deals with one T cell receptor (beta chain). Antigen unknown. This entry is derived from a study of blood T cells in healthy people across ages. The study, taken as a whole, reports: Expanded clonotype changes were possibly confounded by unknown donor CMV status. Naive CD4+ cells and diversity were both higher in long-lived donors than in aged donors.

Between the trimmed V and J ends, which lost 1 base and 6 bases, there was a span of 15 bases. The germline gives CDR1 SGDLS, CDR2 YYNGEE. This CDR3 has 15 residues. The second PCR ran roughly 6 to 11 cycles with a sample-barcoded 5' primer and J-beta primers. TCRdb ran MiXCR on the 5' RACE reads and lists one entry per CDR3 protein. The profile shows 1.5 million to 2 million distinct CDR3 sequences, roughly 27% of them singletons. The sequencing sample was made of blood. V gene TRBV9 combines with J gene TRBJ2-3, with D uncertain. This clonotype was obtained from a woman in her 30s in good health. Here the CDR3 reads CASSVNVNPTDTQYF. CDR3 coding DNA: TGTGCCAGCAGCGTAAATGTAAACCCCACGGATACGCAGTATTTT.